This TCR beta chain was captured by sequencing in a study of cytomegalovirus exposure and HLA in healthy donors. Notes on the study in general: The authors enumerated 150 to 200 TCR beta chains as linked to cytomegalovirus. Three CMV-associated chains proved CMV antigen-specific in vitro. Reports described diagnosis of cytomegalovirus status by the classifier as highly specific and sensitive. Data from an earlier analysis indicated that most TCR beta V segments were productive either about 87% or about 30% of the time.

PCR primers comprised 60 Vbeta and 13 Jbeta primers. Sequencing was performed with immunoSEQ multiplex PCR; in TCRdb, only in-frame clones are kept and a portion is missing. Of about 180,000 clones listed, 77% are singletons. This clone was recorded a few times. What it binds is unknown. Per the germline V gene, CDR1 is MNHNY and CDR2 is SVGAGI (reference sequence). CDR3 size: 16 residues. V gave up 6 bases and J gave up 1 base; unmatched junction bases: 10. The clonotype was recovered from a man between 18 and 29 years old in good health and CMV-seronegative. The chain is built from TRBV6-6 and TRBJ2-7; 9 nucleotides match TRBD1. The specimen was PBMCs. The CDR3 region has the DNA TGTGCCAGCAGCTCCCTGAACAGGGGGCTTTCCTACGAGCAGTACTTC. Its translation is CASSSLNRGLSYEQYF.